This T cell receptor (beta chain) stems from a study of neoadjuvant anti-PD-1 for oral cavity cancer (dated by TCRdb to the early 2020s). General notes on the study: Patients mostly received three to four biweekly doses of nivolumab at 3 mg/kg before curative-intent surgical resection. For patients who did not progress, a fourth nivolumab dose was given around day 43, followed by definitive surgical resection on days 50-56. Responders were defined as patients with complete response, partial response or stable disease by RECIST 1.1; non-responders were defined as patients with progression. A roughly 34% response rate was observed in the parent correlative cohort, in which around twelve patients were included. The full study reports these points: The TCR analyses had only a few patients in each response group, and the authors called for validation in larger cohorts. After neoadjuvant nivolumab, significantly higher T cell clonality (Gini index) was found within PBMCs in non-responders than in responders. Higher pretreatment blood Treg/Th17 ratios correlated with higher pretreatment blood TCRbeta clonality and lower post-treatment tumor TCRbeta clonality.

V is pared back by 3 bases and J by 8 bases, with 11 bases lying between the germline termini. The CDR3 contains 12 residues, cysteine and phenylalanine counted. Only the CDR3 DNA stays, 36 bases, in frame from base 1. The germline V gene gives CDR1 as SGHRS and CDR2 as YFSETQ. The time point label here, explained by the study, means: after neoadjuvant nivolumab, at surgical resection. None of the patients had received prior systemic or radiation treatment, and all were newly diagnosed with stage II-IVA oral cavity squamous cell carcinoma. The cohort was made up of patients with locally advanced, HPV-negative oral cavity squamous cell carcinoma. Peripheral blood mononuclear cells were analyzed directly, without maintenance or expansion in culture. Samples came from a longitudinal correlative study of a single-arm phase II trial of neoadjuvant nivolumab in oral cavity squamous cell carcinoma. Genomic DNA-based TCRbeta sequencing was performed on subject-matched pre- and post-treatment PBMCs and tumors from three responders and three non-responders. Peripheral blood mononuclear cells were drawn once before nivolumab treatment and a second time after treatment, when surgery took place. Genomic DNA was isolated from PBMCs using the Maxwell RSC DNA from Cells kit.

For deep sequencing, each PBMC sample was run in six replicates, with libraries mostly built from 450 to 550 ng of input genomic DNA. The immunoSEQ hsTCRbeta kit was used to prepare TCRbeta libraries according to the manufacturer's instructions. The completed libraries were mixed into a single pool at 3 nM, then sequenced with an Illumina NovaSeq 6000 S4 flow cell. The paper's processing steps were these. The immunoSEQ Analyzer was used for raw data preprocessing and quality control. The analysis was restricted to productive rearrangements, with each unique CDR3 amino acid sequence defining a clonotype. Repertoire clonality was estimated as the Gini-Simpson index, which was calculated using the R package tcR. Student's t test was used to compare Gini indices, while Pearson correlation assessed associations with tumor size change. TCRdb's version of the immuneACCESS table is confined to in-frame rearrangements and falls short of the full clone set. An unresolved V gene accounts for under half of the shortfall where checked; the remainder is of unknown origin. That table gives V, J and clone size, and the DNA gave D and trimming. The sample table records 55,000 to 80,000 clones; roughly nine tenths of these occur just once. Of the sample, 2.5% to 3% is held by the ten largest clones.

As regards this clone: Its antigen remains undetermined. No quality values exist for individual bases; no much larger clone is one base distant.

The sequence is built from TRBV5-1 and TRBJ1-2; no D segment can be confidently identified. Specimen: PBMCs, collected after nivolumab (anti-PD-1) treatment. The TCR was taken from a person between 35 and 79 years old with oral cavity squamous cell carcinoma. The DNA sequence is as follows: TGCGCCAGCAGCTCTGCAGCTCGCGGCTACACCTTC. Translated, it gives CASSSAARGYTF. With all but the CDR3 taken from the reference TRBV5-1 and TRBJ1-2 genes, the full variable domain is: KAGVTQTPRYLIKTRGQQVTLSCSPISGHRSVSWYQQTPGQGLQFLFEYFSETQRNKGNFPGRFSGRQFSNSRSEMNVSTLELGDSALYLCASSSAARGYTFGSGTRLTVV.